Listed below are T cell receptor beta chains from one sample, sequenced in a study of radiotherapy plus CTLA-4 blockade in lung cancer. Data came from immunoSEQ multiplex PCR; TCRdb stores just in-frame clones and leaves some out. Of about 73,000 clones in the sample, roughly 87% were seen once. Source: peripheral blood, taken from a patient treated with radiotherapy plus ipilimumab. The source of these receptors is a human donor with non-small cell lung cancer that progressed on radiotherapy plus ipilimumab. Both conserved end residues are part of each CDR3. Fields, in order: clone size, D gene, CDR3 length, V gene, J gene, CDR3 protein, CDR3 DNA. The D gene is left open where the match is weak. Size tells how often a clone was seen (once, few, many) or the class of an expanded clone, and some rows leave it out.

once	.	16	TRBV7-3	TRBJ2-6	CASSLEGSSGANVLTF	TGTGCCAGCAGCTTAGAAGGGAGCTCTGGGGCCAACGTCCTGACTTTC
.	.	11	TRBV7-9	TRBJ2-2	CASSLDWELFF	TGTGCCAGCAGCTTAGACTGGGAGCTGTTTTTT
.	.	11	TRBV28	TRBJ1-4	CASSHREKLFF	TGTGCCAGCAGTCATAGAGAAAAACTGTTTTTT
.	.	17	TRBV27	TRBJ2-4	CASSLSGALLAKNIQYF	TGTGCCAGCAGTTTATCTGGGGCGTTACTAGCCAAAAACATTCAGTACTTC
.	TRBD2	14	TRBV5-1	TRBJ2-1	CASSLYPSGRQQFF	TGCGCCAGCAGCTTGTATCCTAGCGGGAGACAGCAGTTCTTC
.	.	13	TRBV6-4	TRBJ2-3	CASSASSTDTQYF	TGTGCCAGCAGCGCAAGTAGCACAGATACGCAGTATTTT
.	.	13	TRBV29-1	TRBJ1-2	CSVDPGGLYGYTF	TGCAGCGTTGATCCGGGGGGGTTATATGGCTACACCTTC
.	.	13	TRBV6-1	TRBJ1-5	CASSDGGLQPQHF	TGTGCCAGCAGTGATGGGGGGCTTCAGCCCCAGCATTTT
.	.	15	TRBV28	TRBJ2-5	CASTSFWLREETQYF	TGTGCCAGCACCTCATTCTGGCTCAGAGAAGAGACCCAGTACTTC
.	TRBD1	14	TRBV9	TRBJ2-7	CASSPWTGAHEQYF	TGTGCCAGCAGCCCTTGGACAGGGGCCCACGAGCAGTACTTC
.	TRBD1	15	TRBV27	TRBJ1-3	CASSRQGVAGNTIYF	TGTGCCAGCAGTAGACAGGGGGTAGCTGGAAACACCATATATTTT
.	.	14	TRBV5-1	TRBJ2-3	CASSPLAGEDTQYF	TGCGCCAGCTCCCCCCTGGCAGGGGAAGATACGCAGTATTTT
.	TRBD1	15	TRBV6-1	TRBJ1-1	CASSEIWDRNTEAFF	TGTGCCAGCAGTGAAATTTGGGACAGGAACACTGAAGCTTTCTTT
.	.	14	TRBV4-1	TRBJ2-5	CASSQARGGETQYF	TGCGCCAGCAGCCAAGCGAGAGGGGGAGAGACCCAGTACTTC
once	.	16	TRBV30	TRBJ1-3	CAWSVPAFHSGNTIYF	TGTGCCTGGAGTGTCCCTGCTTTCCACTCTGGAAACACCATATATTTT
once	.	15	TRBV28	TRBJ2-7	CATSPPGGVSGEQYF	TGTGCCACTTCCCCGCCGGGGGGCGTTTCCGGCGAGCAGTACTTC
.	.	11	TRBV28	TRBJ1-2	CASRDRGGYTF	TGTGCCAGCCGGGACCGTGGGGGCTACACCTTC
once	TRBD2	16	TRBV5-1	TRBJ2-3	CASSSGASGRTDTQYF	TGCGCCAGCAGCTCGGGGGCTAGCGGGAGGACAGATACGCAGTATTTT
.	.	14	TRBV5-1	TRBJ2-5	CASSLARLQETQYF	TGCGCCAGCAGCTTGGCCAGGCTCCAAGAGACCCAGTACTTC
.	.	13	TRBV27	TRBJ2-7	CASSLSASTAEYF	TGTGCCAGCAGTTTATCCGCGAGTACGGCGGAGTACTTC
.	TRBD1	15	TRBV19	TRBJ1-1	CASSPEQGANTEAFF	TGTGCCAGTAGTCCAGAACAGGGGGCAAACACTGAAGCTTTCTTT
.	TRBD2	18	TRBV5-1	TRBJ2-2	CASSLAEAGGPRAGELFF	TGCGCCAGCAGCTTGGCCGAAGCGGGAGGGCCTAGGGCCGGGGAGCTGTTTTTT
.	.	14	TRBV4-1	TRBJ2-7	CASSQIKDTYEQYF	TGCGCCAGCAGCCAAATAAAGGACACCTACGAGCAGTACTTC
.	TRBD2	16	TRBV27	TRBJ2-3	CASSSRLAERFDTQYF	TGTGCCAGCAGTTCCAGACTAGCGGAGCGGTTTGATACGCAGTATTTT
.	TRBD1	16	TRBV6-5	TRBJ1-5	CASSYPPGQGNQPQHF	TGTGCCAGCAGTTATCCACCGGGACAGGGCAATCAGCCCCAGCATTTT
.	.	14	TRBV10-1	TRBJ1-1	CASSRTVLNTEAFF	TGCGCCAGCAGCCGGACAGTCCTGAACACTGAAGCTTTCTTT
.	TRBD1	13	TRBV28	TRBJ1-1	CASSVRGRTEAFF	TGTGCCAGCAGTGTCAGGGGGAGGACTGAAGCTTTCTTT
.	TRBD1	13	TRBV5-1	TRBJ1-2	CASSRDRDGGYTF	TGCGCCAGCAGCCGGGACAGGGACGGTGGCTACACCTTC
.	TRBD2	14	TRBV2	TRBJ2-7	CASSGTSGWEEQYF	TGTGCCAGCAGTGGGACTAGCGGGTGGGAGGAGCAGTACTTC